This T cell receptor (beta chain) was sequenced during a study of blood T cell repertoires in COVID-19. It was during active infection that Seattle patients were enrolled and then longitudinally followed. CDR3 length equals 17 residues. Germline V gives CDR1 LNHDA, CDR2 SQIVND (reference sequence). Trimming removed 9 bases from V and 4 bases from J, with 25 bases in between. The assay was immunoSEQ multiplex PCR, and TCRdb's table has in-frame clones only and misses some. The sample has over 250,000 clones, around 90% seen once. Sequencing used peripheral blood. The gene calls are TRBV19 and TRBJ2-1, with D tentatively TRBD2 (5 bases). The origin of this receptor is a woman between 45 and 65 years old with COVID-19, enrolled during active disease. CDR3 sequence reads: CASRTHPPTPGYNEQFF. CDR3 bases: TGTGCCAGCCGCACCCACCCACCCACCCCGGGGTACAATGAGCAGTTCTTC.